The 5 T cell receptor beta chains below were found in one sample sequenced in a study of blood T cell repertoires in COVID-19. Generated by immunoSEQ multiplex PCR, the TCRdb table keeps only in-frame clones and is missing some. Of about 330,000 clones in the sample, approximately 88% were seen once. The sequencing sample was made of peripheral blood. These receptors all stem from a man aged 18 to 35 who had recovered from COVID-19.

The genes are TRBV18 and TRBJ1-1; D is unresolved. Germline V CDR1 and CDR2: KGHSH, LQKENI. V lost 0 bases and J lost 0, with 5 bases in between. The CDR3 is 14 residues long. CDR3 sequence (DNA): TGTGCCAGCTCACCACCAGCGGTGAACACTGAAGCTTTCTTT. It codes for CASSPPAVNTEAFF.

This sequence joins TRBV11-2 and TRBJ1-1; D possibly corresponds to TRBD1 (5 bases). CDR1 and CDR2 (germline): SGHAT, FQNNGV. Trimming pared 10 bases from V and 6 bases from J, leaving 18 bases between. The CDR3 is made up of 13 amino acids. CDR3 sequence reads: CATTITRGAEAFF. CDR3 coding DNA: TGTGCCACCACAATTACCCGGGGGGCTGAAGCTTTCTTT.

The chain recombines TRBV23-1 with TRBJ2-5; D not certain. TRBV23-1 falls under the ORF class, with uncertain function. With 6 bases removed from V and 6 bases from J, the gap between germline ends came to 11 bases. This CDR3 contains 12 residues. The CDR3 here is CASSRHRKTQYF. In DNA, the CDR3 is TGCGCCAGCAGCAGACACCGCAAGACCCAGTACTTC.

The rearrangement joins TRBV3-1 (or the pseudogene TRBV3-2) to TRBJ2-2, with D perhaps matching TRBD1 (5 bases). Trimming removed 0 bases from V and 3 bases from J, with 8 bases in between. The V gene's germline CDR1 is LGHDT and CDR2 YNNKEL (reference sequence). The CDR3 consists of 15 residues. This chain's CDR3 is CASSQEGRDTGELFF. CDR3 sequence (DNA): TGTGCCAGCAGCCAAGAGGGCAGGGACACCGGGGAGCTGTTTTTT.

This clone is a singleton in its sample. This chain joins TRBV7-2 and TRBJ2-1; TRBD2 might be the D (6 bases). The V gene's germline CDR1 is SGHTA and CDR2 FQGNSA. V dropped 4 bases and J dropped 8 bases, with 12 bases sitting between them. The CDR3 runs 13 residues. CDR3 loop: CASSSRLDYEQFF. Here the CDR3 DNA reads TGTGCCAGCAGCTCCCGACTAGATTATGAGCAGTTCTTC.